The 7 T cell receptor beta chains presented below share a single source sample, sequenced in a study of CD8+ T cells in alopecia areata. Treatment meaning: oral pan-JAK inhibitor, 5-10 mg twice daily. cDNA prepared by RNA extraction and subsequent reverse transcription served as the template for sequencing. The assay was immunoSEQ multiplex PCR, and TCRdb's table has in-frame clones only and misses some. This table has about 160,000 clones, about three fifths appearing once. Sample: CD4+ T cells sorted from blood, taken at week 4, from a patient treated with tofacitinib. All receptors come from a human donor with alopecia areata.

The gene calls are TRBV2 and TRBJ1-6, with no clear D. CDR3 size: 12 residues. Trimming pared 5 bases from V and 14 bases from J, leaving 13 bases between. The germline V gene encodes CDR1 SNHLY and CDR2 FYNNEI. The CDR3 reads CASSSTLWTLHF. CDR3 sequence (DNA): TGTGCCAGCAGTTCTACCTTGTGGACCCTCCACTTT.

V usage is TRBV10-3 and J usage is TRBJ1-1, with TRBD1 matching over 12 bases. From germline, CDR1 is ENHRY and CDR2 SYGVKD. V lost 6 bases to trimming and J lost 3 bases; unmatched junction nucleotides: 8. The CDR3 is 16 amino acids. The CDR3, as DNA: TGTGCCATCAGGGGACAGGGGGCGATTGGCGACACTGAAGCTTTCTTT. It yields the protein CAIRGQGAIGDTEAFF.

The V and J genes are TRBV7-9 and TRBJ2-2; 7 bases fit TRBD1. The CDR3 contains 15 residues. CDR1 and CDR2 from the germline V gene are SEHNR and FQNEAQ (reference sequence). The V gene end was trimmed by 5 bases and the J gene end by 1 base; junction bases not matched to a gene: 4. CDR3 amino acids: CASSRWTGNTGELFF. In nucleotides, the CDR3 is TGTGCCAGCAGCCGCTGGACAGGGAACACCGGGGAGCTGTTTTTT.

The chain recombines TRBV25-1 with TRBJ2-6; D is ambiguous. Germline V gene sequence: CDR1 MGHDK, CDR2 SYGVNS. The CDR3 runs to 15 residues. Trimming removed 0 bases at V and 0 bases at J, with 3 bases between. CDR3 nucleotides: TGTGCCAGCAGTGAATACTCCTCTGGGGCCAACGTCCTGACTTTC. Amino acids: CASSEYSSGANVLTF.

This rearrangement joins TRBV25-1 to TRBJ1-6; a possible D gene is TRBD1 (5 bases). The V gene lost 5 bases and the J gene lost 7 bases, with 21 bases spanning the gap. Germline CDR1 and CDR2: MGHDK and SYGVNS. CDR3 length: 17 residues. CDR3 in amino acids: CASSPLGDSLRNSPLHF. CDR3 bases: TGTGCCAGCAGTCCCCTAGGGGACTCCTTGAGAAATTCACCCCTCCACTTT.

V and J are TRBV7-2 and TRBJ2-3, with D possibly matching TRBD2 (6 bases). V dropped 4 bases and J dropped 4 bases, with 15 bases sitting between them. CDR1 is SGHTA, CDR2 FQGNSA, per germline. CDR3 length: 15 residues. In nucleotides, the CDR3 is TGTGCCAGCAGCTCTCTCGGGACTCCCTCAGATACGCAGTATTTT. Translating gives CASSSLGTPSDTQYF.

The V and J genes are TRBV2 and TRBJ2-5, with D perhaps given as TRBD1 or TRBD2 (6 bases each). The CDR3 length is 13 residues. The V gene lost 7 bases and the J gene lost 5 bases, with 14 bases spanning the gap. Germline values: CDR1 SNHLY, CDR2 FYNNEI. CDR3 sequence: CASNGGAWETQYF. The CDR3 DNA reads TGTGCCAGCAACGGGGGCGCCTGGGAGACCCAGTACTTC.